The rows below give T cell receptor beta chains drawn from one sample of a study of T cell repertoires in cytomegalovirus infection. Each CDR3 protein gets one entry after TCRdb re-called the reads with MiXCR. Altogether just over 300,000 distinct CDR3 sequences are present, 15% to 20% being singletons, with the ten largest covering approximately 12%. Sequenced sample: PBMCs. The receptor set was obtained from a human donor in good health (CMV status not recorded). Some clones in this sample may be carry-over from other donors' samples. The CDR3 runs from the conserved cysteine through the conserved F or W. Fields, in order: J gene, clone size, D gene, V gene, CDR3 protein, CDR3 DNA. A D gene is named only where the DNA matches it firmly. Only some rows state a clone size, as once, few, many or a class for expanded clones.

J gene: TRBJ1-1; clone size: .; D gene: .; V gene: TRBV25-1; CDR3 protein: CASRTGYSEAFF; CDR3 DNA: TGTGCCAGCAGGACAGGCTATTCTGAAGCTTTCTTT
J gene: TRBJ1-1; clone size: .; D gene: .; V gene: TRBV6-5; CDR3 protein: CASSLISGGGGDTEAFF; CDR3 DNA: TGTGCCAGCAGTTTGATTTCGGGGGGGGGAGGTGACACTGAAGCTTTCTTT
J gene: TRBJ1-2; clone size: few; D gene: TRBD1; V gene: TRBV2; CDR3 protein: CASSGDRVVSYGYTF; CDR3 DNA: TGTGCCAGCAGTGGGGACAGGGTGGTTAGCTATGGCTACACCTTC
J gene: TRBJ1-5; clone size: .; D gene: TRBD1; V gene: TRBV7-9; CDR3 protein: CAVGERDRGFGNQPQHF; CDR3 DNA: TGTGCCGTCGGGGAAAGGGACAGGGGGTTTGGCAATCAGCCCCAGCATTTT
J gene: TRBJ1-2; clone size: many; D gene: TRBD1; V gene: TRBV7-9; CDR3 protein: CASSAGTGGHHGYTF; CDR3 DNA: TGTGCCAGCAGCGCCGGGACAGGGGGTCACCATGGCTACACCTTC
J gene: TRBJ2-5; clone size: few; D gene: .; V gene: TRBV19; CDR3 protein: CASSIRYEGETQYF; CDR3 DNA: TGTGCCAGTAGTATACGGTACGAGGGAGAGACCCAGTACTTC
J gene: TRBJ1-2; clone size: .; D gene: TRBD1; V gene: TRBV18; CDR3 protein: CASSPGTGHSNYGYTF; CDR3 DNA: TGTGCCAGCTCACCCGGGACAGGACACTCTAACTATGGCTACACCTTC
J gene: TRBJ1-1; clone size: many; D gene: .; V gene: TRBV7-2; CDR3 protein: CASSSRDRGAFF; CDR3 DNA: TGTGCCAGCAGCTCGAGAGACAGAGGAGCTTTCTTT
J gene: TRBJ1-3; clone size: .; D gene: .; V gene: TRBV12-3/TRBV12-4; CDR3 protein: CASSLVLGNGNTIYF; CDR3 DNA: TGTGCCAGCAGTTTAGTCCTCGGCAACGGAAACACCATATATTTT
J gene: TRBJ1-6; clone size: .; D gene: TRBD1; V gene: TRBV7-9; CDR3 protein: CASSYTGVGSPLHF; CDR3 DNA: TGTGCCAGCAGTTATACAGGGGTCGGTTCACCCCTCCACTTT
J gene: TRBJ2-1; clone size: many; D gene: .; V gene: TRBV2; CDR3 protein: CASSADYVNEQFF; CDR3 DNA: TGTGCCAGCAGTGCGGACTATGTCAATGAGCAGTTCTTC
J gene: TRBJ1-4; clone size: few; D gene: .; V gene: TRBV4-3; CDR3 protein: CASRGAGEKLFF; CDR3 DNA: TGCGCCAGCAGGGGGGCTGGTGAAAAACTGTTTTTT
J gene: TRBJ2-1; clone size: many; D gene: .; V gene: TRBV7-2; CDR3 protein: CASSQLRREQFF; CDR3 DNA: TGTGCCAGCAGCCAACTCCGTCGTGAGCAGTTCTTC
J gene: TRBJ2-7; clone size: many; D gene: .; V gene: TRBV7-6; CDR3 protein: CASSLGQNSYEQYF; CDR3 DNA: TGTGCCAGCAGCTTAGGACAGAACTCCTACGAGCAGTACTTC
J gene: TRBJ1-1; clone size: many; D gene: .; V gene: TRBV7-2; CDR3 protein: CASTLRGDLNTEAFF; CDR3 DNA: TGTGCCAGCACTCTAAGGGGGGACTTGAACACTGAAGCTTTCTTT
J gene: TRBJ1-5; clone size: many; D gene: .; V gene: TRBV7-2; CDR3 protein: CASSLVGRDQPQHF; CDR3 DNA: TGTGCCAGCAGCTTAGTGGGCAGAGATCAGCCCCAGCATTTT
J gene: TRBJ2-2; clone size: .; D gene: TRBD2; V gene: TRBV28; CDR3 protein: CASSPGLAGETGAGELFF; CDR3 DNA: TGTGCCAGCAGCCCGGGACTAGCGGGGGAGACAGGGGCCGGGGAGCTGTTTTTT
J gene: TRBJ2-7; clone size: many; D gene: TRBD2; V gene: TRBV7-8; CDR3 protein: CASSPLRGGPSYEQYF; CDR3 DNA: TGTGCCAGCAGCCCCCTGCGCGGGGGGCCTTCCTACGAGCAGTACTTC
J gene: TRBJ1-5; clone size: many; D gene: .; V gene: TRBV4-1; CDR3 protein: CASSQETVNQPQHF; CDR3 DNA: TGCGCCAGCAGCCAAGAAACAGTGAATCAGCCCCAGCATTTT
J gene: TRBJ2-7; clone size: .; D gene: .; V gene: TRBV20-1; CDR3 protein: CSARAQGYSYEQYF; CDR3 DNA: TGCAGTGCTAGAGCCCAGGGCTATTCCTACGAGCAGTACTTC
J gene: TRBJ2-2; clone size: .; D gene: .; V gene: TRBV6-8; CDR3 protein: CASSYSRDPTGELFF; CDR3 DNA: TGTGCCAGCAGTTACTCGAGAGACCCCACCGGGGAGCTGTTTTTT
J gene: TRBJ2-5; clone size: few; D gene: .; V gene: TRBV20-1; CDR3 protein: CSARDKDTVGAGPLGTQYF; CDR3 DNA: TGCAGTGCTAGAGATAAGGATACTGTCGGGGCAGGGCCCTTGGGGACCCAGTACTTC
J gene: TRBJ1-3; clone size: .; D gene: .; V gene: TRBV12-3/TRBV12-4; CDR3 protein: CASSFGQTSGNTIYF; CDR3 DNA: TGTGCCAGCAGTTTCGGACAAACCTCTGGAAACACCATATATTTT
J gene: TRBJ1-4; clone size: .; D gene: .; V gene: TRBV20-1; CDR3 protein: CSARAPAEGGKLFF; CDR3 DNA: TGCAGTGCTCGAGCTCCCGCTGAGGGTGGAAAACTGTTTTTT
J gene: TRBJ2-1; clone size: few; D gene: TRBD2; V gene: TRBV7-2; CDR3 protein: CASSLFLGRGGPAYNEQFF; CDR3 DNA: TGTGCCAGCAGCTTATTTCTAGGGCGGGGGGGACCAGCCTACAATGAGCAGTTCTTC